One sample yielded the 18 T cell receptor beta chains listed below, sequenced in a study of shared clonotypes between healthy human individuals. The table came from immunoSEQ multiplex PCR; TCRdb's copy has only in-frame clones and leaves some out. The sample holds roughly 500,000 clones; around 80% are singletons and the top ten take 12%. Input material: PBMCs. The receptors here all came from a woman aged 35 to 49 in good health. Some clones in this sample may be carry-over from other donors' samples.

To note about this clone: A junction end diverges from the germline sequence, so it may reflect a read error. The chain uses TRBV28 and TRBJ1-2; 8 nucleotides match TRBD1. Per the germline V gene, CDR1 is MDHEN and CDR2 is SYDVKM. CDR3 length: 14 amino acids. The CDR3 bases are TGTGCCAGCAGTTTAAAGGGACAGGATTCGAGTCGGCACTTC. This translates into CASSLKGQDSSRHF.

The rearrangement joins TRBV30 to TRBJ2-7; 8 nucleotides match TRBD1. Germline V gene sequence: CDR1 GTSNPN, CDR2 SVGIG (reference sequence). The CDR3 contains 13 residues. Losses at the gene ends were 4 bases for V and 3 bases for J; bases not matched to a gene: 5. In nucleotides, the CDR3 is TGTGCCTGGAACGCCGGGACAGGCTACGAGCAGTACTTC. It yields the protein CAWNAGTGYEQYF.

The chain uses TRBV6-6 and TRBJ2-7; the D call may be TRBD1 or TRBD2 (5 bases each). The length of the CDR3 is 15 residues. The germline gives CDR1 MNHNY, CDR2 SVGAGI (reference sequence). Trimming left V 3 bases short and J 5 bases short, with 17 bases between. Written as DNA, the CDR3 is TGTGCCAGCAGTTATTGGACAACCTCGGAGGACGAGCAGTACTTC. The encoded protein is CASSYWTTSEDEQYF.

For this clone: Other DNA sequences in this specimen translate into the identical CDR3. This chain joins TRBV28 and TRBJ2-7; D is unresolved. Germline values: CDR1 MDHEN, CDR2 SYDVKM. The CDR3 consists of 11 residues. V lost 4 bases and J 4 bases, leaving 5 bases between the germline ends. CDR3 loop: CASSSAYEQYF. The CDR3 region has the DNA TGTGCCAGCAGTTCCGCATACGAGCAGTACTTC.

This sequence joins TRBV18 and TRBJ1-5; D call uncertain. Trimming shortened V by 4 bases and J by 0 bases, and 7 bases separated the two germline ends. This CDR3 has 14 residues. CDR1 is KGHSH, CDR2 LQKENI, per germline. The CDR3 loop reads CASSQDVSNQPQHF. The DNA for the CDR3 is TGTGCCAGCTCACAGGATGTTAGCAATCAGCCCCAGCATTTT.

CDR3 in amino acids: CASRGPAGTEAFF. The CDR3 bases are TGTGCCAGCAGAGGGCCGGCCGGCACTGAAGCTTTCTTT. V usage is TRBV25-1 and J usage is TRBJ1-1; D is ambiguous. The CDR3 consists of 13 residues. Trimming took 6 bases from V and 4 from J, leaving 12 bases between them. Germline assignment: CDR1 MGHDK and CDR2 SYGVNS. The full variable domain, rest sourced from reference TRBV25-1 and TRBJ1-1, is EADIYQTPRYLVIGTGKKITLECSQTMGHDKMYWYQQDPGMELHLIHYSYGVNSTEKGDLSSESTVSRIRTEHFPLTLESARPSHTSQYLCASRGPAGTEAFFGQGTRLTVV.

The DNA for the CDR3 is TGTGCCAGCAGTTCTTATCTCAGGGGTGGATACGAGCAGTACTTC. Translating it yields CASSSYLRGGYEQYF. V gene TRBV28 combines with J gene TRBJ2-7, with D possibly TRBD1 on 6 matching bases. V dropped 4 bases and J dropped 4 bases, with 17 bases sitting between them. The CDR3 spans 15 residues. From germline, CDR1 is MDHEN and CDR2 SYDVKM.

The chain combines TRBV5-1 with TRBJ1-1; D is perhaps TRBD1 (5 bases). CDR1 and CDR2 (germline): SGHRS, YFSETQ. V dropped 4 bases and J dropped 7 bases, with 20 bases sitting between them. The CDR3 runs 15 residues. The CDR3 DNA reads as TGCGCCAGCAGCCCCCGACAGAGCCTCCTGGTTGAAGCTTTCTTT. Translation: CASSPRQSLLVEAFF. Drawing the rest from reference TRBV5-1 and TRBJ1-1, the complete variable domain is KAGVTQTPRYLIKTRGQQVTLSCSPISGHRSVSWYQQTPGQGLQFLFEYFSETQRNKGNFPGRFSGRQFSNSRSEMNVSTLELGDSALYLCASSPRQSLLVEAFFGQGTRLTVV.

V and J are TRBV5-1 and TRBJ2-1; 7 nucleotides align to TRBD2. CDR3 size: 15 residues. Germline CDR1 and CDR2: SGHRS and YFSETQ. The J segment lost 7 bases and the V segment lost 0 bases, leaving 7 bases of the junction unmatched. CDR3 in DNA: TGCGCCAGCAGCTTGGACCTAGCGGACTGGAATGAGCAGTTCTTC. It yields the protein CASSLDLADWNEQFF.

This clone appeared a single time. The CDR3 DNA reads TGTGCCAGCAGCTCACGACGCAAGGTAGGAGAGACCCAGTACTTC. It yields the protein CASSSRRKVGETQYF. The chain uses TRBV12-1 and TRBJ2-5. TRBV12-1 is shown as a pseudogene. This CDR3 region has 15 residues.

This chain connects TRBV5-1 to TRBJ2-3, with D maybe TRBD2 (6 bases). Trimming cost V 5 bases and J 3 bases, with 16 bases left between them. Looked up from germline, CDR1 is SGHRS and CDR2 is YFSETQ. This CDR3 has 15 amino acids. For the CDR3, the DNA is TGCGCCAGCAGGTCTGGTGCGGGGAGTACAGATACGCAGTATTTT. Translating gives CASRSGAGSTDTQYF.

CDR3 nucleotides: TGTGCCAGCAGTATGGGGCCCTACAATGAGCAGTTCTTC. Its protein is CASSMGPYNEQFF. V and J are TRBV2 and TRBJ2-1; a weak D match, TRBD1 (5 bases). CDR1 and CDR2 (germline): SNHLY, FYNNEI. The CDR3 sequence is 13 residues long. Deletions cut 5 bases from V and 2 bases from J, with 7 bases between. The full variable domain, with the rest looked up from reference TRBV2 and TRBJ2-1, is EPEVTQTPSHQVTQMGQEVILRCVPISNHLYFYWYRQILGQKVEFLVSFYNNEISEKSEIFDDQFSVERPDGSNFTLKIRSTKLEDSAMYFCASSMGPYNEQFFGPGTRLTVL.

The chain recombines TRBV7-6 with TRBJ2-6; 9 positions agree with TRBD1. This CDR3 is built from 16 residues. Per germline, CDR1 SGHVS and CDR2 FNYEAQ. The J segment lost 1 base and the V segment lost 5 bases, leaving 3 bases of the junction unmatched. The CDR3 DNA sequence: TGTGCCAGCAGCCCAGACAGGGGGTCTGGGGCCAACGTCCTGACTTTC. It codes for CASSPDRGSGANVLTF. The entire variable domain, with the rest obtained from reference TRBV7-6 and TRBJ2-6, is as follows: GAGVSQSPRYKVTKRGQDVALRCDPISGHVSLYWYRQALGQGPEFLTYFNYEAQQDKSGLPNDRFSAERPEGSISTLTIQRTEQRDSAMYRCASSPDRGSGANVLTFGAGSRLTVL.

This sequence joins TRBV2 and TRBJ1-2, with a weak D call TRBD1 (6 bases). In germline, CDR1 is SNHLY, CDR2 FYNNEI. V shed 4 bases and J shed 8 bases, with 20 bases lying between them. The CDR3 consists of 15 residues. The CDR3 here is CASSGVLDRPRGYTF. In nucleotides, the CDR3 is TGTGCCAGCAGTGGAGTTTTAGACAGGCCGCGGGGCTACACCTTC.

This clone was observed a handful of times. This chain joins TRBV6-6 and TRBJ2-7; TRBD2 matches 8 bases. The V gene end was trimmed by 0 bases and the J gene end by 5 bases; junction bases not matched to a gene: 9. This CDR3 region has 16 residues. Germline lookup yields CDR1 MNHNY and CDR2 SVGAGI (reference sequence). The CDR3: CASSYSAERERNEQYF. Written as DNA, the CDR3 is TGTGCCAGCAGTTACTCCGCGGAGCGGGAGAGGAACGAGCAGTACTTC.

The rearrangement links TRBV7-9 to TRBJ2-2, with TRBD1 as a possible D gene (5 bases). This CDR3 has 15 residues. Germline CDR1 reads SEHNR; CDR2 reads FQNEAQ (reference sequence). V was cut by 5 bases and J by 0 bases, with 10 bases left in between. CDR3 amino acids: CASSPGPANTGELFF. In nucleotides, the CDR3 is TGTGCCAGCAGCCCAGGGCCAGCGAACACCGGGGAGCTGTTTTTT.

Notes on this clone: At one boundary the junction diverges from the germline segment, which might be a read error. The sample has other DNA sequences that encode this CDR3 too. The rearrangement links TRBV5-4 to TRBJ2-3; D is perhaps TRBD1 (5 bases). CDR3 length: 15 residues. Germline V gene data show CDR1 as SGHNT and CDR2 as YYREEE (reference sequence). The CDR3 loop reads CASSRQGGSTDTQYF. The DNA of the CDR3 is TGTGCTAGCAGCCGGCAGGGCGGTTCCACAGATACGCAGTATTTT.

Details on this clone: At one end, the junction sequence differs from germline, possibly due to a read error. The chain uses TRBV5-4 and TRBJ2-7; D is possibly TRBD2 (6 bases). This CDR3 contains 16 residues. Germline CDR1 reads SGHNT; CDR2 reads YYREEE (reference sequence). CDR3 amino acids: CASSFGGPGADYGQYF. Here the CDR3 DNA reads TGTGCCAGCAGCTTCGGCGGGCCAGGAGCGGACTACGGGCAGTACTTC.